The rows below give T cell receptor beta chains drawn from one sample of a study of shared clonotypes between healthy human individuals. Sequencing used immunoSEQ multiplex PCR; TCRdb keeps in-frame clones, though not all of them. The sample holds some 2,100,000 clones; 95% are singletons and the top ten take less than 0.15%. Material: naive CD4+ T cells sorted from blood. Receptors originate from a man aged 18 to 29 in good health. Each CDR3 is given with its conserved first and last residue. Each record gives: V gene, J gene, CDR3 protein.

TRBV27,TRBJ1-1,CASSLTAWDVKDTEAFF
TRBV9,TRBJ2-3,CASSVDPLAGGLDTDTQYF
TRBV13,TRBJ2-3,CASKTSGGADTQYF
TRBV2,TRBJ2-1,CASSPRWEGSRNEQFF
TRBV7-2,TRBJ2-7,CASSFALLPSYEQYF
TRBV15,TRBJ1-5,CATSRDSAGRYSNQPQHF
TRBV18,TRBJ2-3,CASSPPAGLGTDTQYF
TRBV2,TRBJ2-5,CASRLTRGEGETQYF
TRBV14,TRBJ1-2,CASSSGTGNYGYTF
TRBV11-2,TRBJ2-3,CASSLNGRSITDTQYF
TRBV19,TRBJ2-6,CASLPGAGLSGANVLTF
TRBV19,TRBJ1-2,CASSILNMGIYGYTF
TRBV25-1,TRBJ1-4,CASSMTGTEKLFF
TRBV10-3,TRBJ1-1,CAISQQASNTEAFF
TRBV29-1,TRBJ2-7,CSVEDLRGSGEQYF
TRBV21-1,TRBJ1-1,CASNPEGPTGGTEAFF
TRBV11-2,TRBJ2-5,CASSSLGGETQYF
TRBV28,TRBJ1-2,CASSLGGGPNYGYTF
TRBV5-1,TRBJ1-3,CASSDRSSGNTIYF
TRBV10-3,TRBJ1-2,CAISEAEKAGYTF
TRBV18,TRBJ2-1,CASSPRASVYNEQFF
TRBV5-1,TRBJ2-1,CASSLDSDRPGSYNEQFF
TRBV28,TRBJ2-7,CASSWNYEQYF
TRBV6-1,TRBJ1-6,CASSDLHGSPLHF
TRBV27,TRBJ2-5,CASSSLRTGTDLTQYF
TRBV15,TRBJ1-2,CATSRADSRYGYTF
TRBV7-2,TRBJ2-1,CASSLGLNEQFF
TRBV7-9,TRBJ1-2,CASSLRMPGQGKGGYTF
TRBV6-6,TRBJ2-1,CASSRPLAGGSDEQFF
TRBV5-1,TRBJ2-7,CASSRGHSYEQYF
TRBV6-1,TRBJ1-2,CASNRQELSYGYTF
TRBV29-1,TRBJ1-6,CSVLRTRSYNSPLHF
TRBV10-3,TRBJ2-3,CAISESRTSTDTQYF
TRBV6-5,TRBJ1-3,CASSYSSGAAGNTIYF
TRBV13,TRBJ2-6,CASRRYSGANVLTF
TRBV7-8,TRBJ2-3,CASSSPVDRWTDTQYF
TRBV27,TRBJ2-5,CASSNGLVGQETQYF
TRBV5-1,TRBJ1-1,CASSSTSEAFF
TRBV19,TRBJ1-1,CASSPAAPNTEAFF
TRBV9,TRBJ2-2,CASSGPGHRNTGELFF
TRBV6-6,TRBJ2-7,CASTPAGGSEQYF
TRBV27,TRBJ2-2,CASSSFGLATGELFF
TRBV5-1,TRBJ1-4,CASCRDRPNEKLFF